Shown below are 13 T cell receptor beta chains from a single sample sequenced in a study of persistence of HIV-infected CD4 T cells. These receptors have no identified antigens. This was the immunoSEQ version 4 assay in survey mode. Assay used: immunoSEQ multiplex PCR; TCRdb lists only in-frame clones, some missing. The table shows roughly 35,000 clones, with around 86% occurring only once. Cells were stimulated with overlapping HIV-1 Gag 15-mer peptides. Memory cells lacking CD40L and CD69 with high CD45RO were sorted. The input for sequencing was cultured CD4+ T cells from PBMCs, taken from a patient who received antiretroviral therapy. These receptor sequences come from an adult with HIV. The donor label of this sample is uncertain.

V and J are TRBV30 and TRBJ2-2, with D unresolved. The CDR3 is made up of 11 amino acids. Germline values: CDR1 GTSNPN, CDR2 SVGIG (reference sequence). The V gene lost 3 bases and the J gene lost 7 bases, with 6 bases spanning the gap. The CDR3 coding sequence is TGTGCCTGGAGCCCCCGCGGGGAGCTGTTTTTT. Protein product: CAWSPRGELFF. Supplemented by reference TRBV30 and TRBJ2-2, the full variable domain reads SQTIHQWPATLVQPVGSPLSLECTVEGTSNPNLYWYRQAAGRGLQLLFYSVGIGQISSEVPQNLSASRPQDRQFILSSKKLLLSDSGFYLCAWSPRGELFFGEGSRLTVL.

The V call is TRBV5-6, the J call TRBJ1-1, with D uncertain. V was clipped by 4 bases and J by 6 bases, with 10 bases between them. This CDR3 region has 12 residues. The V gene's germline CDR1 is SGHDT and CDR2 YYEEEE. The CDR3 DNA sequence: TGTGCCAGCAGCCTGAGTGCTTCTGAAGCTTTCTTT. Protein product: CASSLSASEAFF.

This clone was recorded only once. The J gene is TRBJ2-7, the V gene TRBV7-9; TRBD1 agrees at 7 bases. Germline assignment: CDR1 SEHNR and CDR2 FQNEAQ (reference sequence). CDR3 size: 14 residues. The ends lost 5 bases at V and 6 bases at J; junction bases unmatched: 10. The CDR3 sequence is CASSLGQRTSEQYF. In nucleotides, the CDR3 is TGTGCCAGCAGCCTGGGACAGCGGACCAGCGAGCAGTACTTC.

V usage is TRBV2 and J usage is TRBJ1-2; TRBD1 matches 7 bases. The trim removed 4 bases at V and 1 base at J, leaving 6 bases unmatched. CDR3 size: 15 residues. Germline CDR1 is SNHLY and CDR2 is FYNNEI. The CDR3 DNA sequence: TGTGCCAGCAGTGTATTGGGACAGATTAACTATGGCTACACCTTC. It specifies CASSVLGQINYGYTF.

The chain joins TRBV5-1 to TRBJ1-6; D gene unclear. Germline V gene data show CDR1 as SGHRS and CDR2 as YFSETQ. V was cut by 2 bases and J by 7 bases, with 7 bases left in between. The CDR3 sequence is 13 residues long. The CDR3 coding sequence is TGCGCCAGCAGCTTAAAGGCGAATTCACCCCTCCACTTT. Protein product: CASSLKANSPLHF.

The chain recombines TRBV12-3 or TRBV12-4 with TRBJ1-5, with a weak D call TRBD1 (5 bases). Trimming stripped 4 bases from V and 5 bases from J, with 9 bases between. CDR3 length equals 13 residues. The CDR3 coding sequence is TGTGCCAGCAGTTACCGGGGCTATCAGCCCCAGCATTTT. Its translation is CASSYRGYQPQHF.

The chain links TRBV19 to TRBJ1-4; D possibly corresponds to TRBD1 (5 bases). Between the trimmed V and J ends, which lost 3 bases and 2 bases, there was a span of 16 bases. The CDR3 sequence is 17 residues long. CDR1 and CDR2 (germline): LNHDA, SQIVND (reference sequence). The chain's CDR3 is CASSIHRLASTNEKLFF. The CDR3 DNA reads TGTGCCAGTAGTATCCACAGGTTGGCGTCGACTAATGAAAAACTGTTTTTT.

The rearrangement links TRBV3-1 (or the pseudogene TRBV3-2) to TRBJ1-2; tentative D call: TRBD1 (6 bases). Germline-derived CDR1 and CDR2 are LGHDT and YNNKEL (reference sequence). Trimming cost V 4 bases and J 0 bases, with 15 bases left between them. The CDR3 has 16 residues. Here the CDR3 reads CASSLGRGRSNYGYTF. The CDR3 DNA follows: TGTGCCAGCAGCCTAGGGAGGGGGAGGTCTAACTATGGCTACACCTTC.

The chain has TRBV6-5 and TRBJ1-2, with 11 bases matching TRBD1. J lost 1 base, V lost 7 bases, and 5 bases had no gene match. Germline V CDR1 and CDR2: MNHEY, SVGAGI. There are 15 residues in the CDR3. The DNA for the CDR3 is TGTGCCAGCATTCGTGGGACAGGGGGTAACTATGGCTACACCTTC. Its protein product is CASIRGTGGNYGYTF.

The chain is built from TRBV9 and TRBJ1-6; possible D gene TRBD1, 5 bases. Looked up from germline, CDR1 is SGDLS and CDR2 is YYNGEE. The CDR3 is 13 residues long. V lost 6 bases to trimming and J lost 5 bases, with 9 bases between them. DNA for the CDR3: TGTGCCAGCACAGGGACGGATAATTCACCCCTCCACTTT. This gives the protein CASTGTDNSPLHF.

The chain is built from TRBV29-1 and TRBJ1-2; D is possibly TRBD1 (5 bases). The germline gives CDR1 SQVTM, CDR2 ANQGSEA. CDR3 length: 18 amino acids. V shed 2 bases and J shed 1 base, with 23 bases lying between them. The CDR3 DNA follows: TGCAGCGTTGAATTTGGAGGGAATAGGAGGGGAGTTAACTATGGCTACACCTTC. It specifies CSVEFGGNRRGVNYGYTF.

The V gene is TRBV19, the J gene TRBJ2-3; D is possibly TRBD2 (6 bases). CDR3 length: 15 amino acids. Trimming removed 1 base at V and 6 bases at J, with 14 bases between. Germline values: CDR1 LNHDA, CDR2 SQIVND (reference sequence). In DNA form, the CDR3 reads TGTGCCAGTAGTATAGGAGCGTATGGGGGGGATACGCAGTATTTT. Protein: CASSIGAYGGDTQYF.

V and J are TRBV9 and TRBJ1-6; no firm D call. V lost 4 bases and J lost 7, with 12 bases in between. Germline V gives CDR1 SGDLS, CDR2 YYNGEE. This CDR3 is built from 14 residues. The CDR3 bases are TGTGCCAGCAGCTTGGGGAGCTGGAATTCACCCCTCCACTTT. Its protein is CASSLGSWNSPLHF.